This section outlines one T cell receptor (beta chain) sequence together with its context. As yet, its antigen is unknown. The data were obtained in a study of shared clonotypes between healthy human individuals. Study observations and caveats: Memory subsets generally showed smaller estimated richness than naive subsets did.

V gave up 3 bases and J gave up 3 bases, with 4 bases separating them. The CDR3 consists of 12 residues. Germline values: CDR1 WSHSY, CDR2 SAAADI. CD4+ cells were split into CD45RA+ naive and CD45RA-negative memory subsets. Assay: immunoSEQ multiplex PCR; the TCRdb copy retains only in-frame clones and omits some. The sample includes some 2,000,000 clones, under 97% of them seen just once. The receptor was derived from a man aged 18 to 30 in good health. The sample taken for sequencing was naive CD4+ T cells sorted from blood. As to subset: CD45RA+ positively selected. The V call is TRBV10-2, the J call TRBJ2-3; D is ambiguous. CDR3 sequence (DNA): TGCGCCAGCAGTGATAGAACAGATACGCAGTATTTT. Translating gives CASSDRTDTQYF.